This is a list of T cell receptor beta chains from one sample in a study of shared clonotypes between healthy human individuals. The protocol was immunoSEQ multiplex PCR, while the TCRdb copy is restricted to in-frame clones and leaves out a portion. The data hold roughly 2.1 million clones, with 85% to 95% observed a single time. What was sequenced was naive CD8+ T cells from PBMCs. These receptors were taken from a young man in good health. Some clones in this sample may be carry-over from other donors' samples. Both conserved end residues are part of each CDR3. Each record gives: V gene, J gene, D gene, CDR3 DNA, CDR3 protein. A D gene is named only where the DNA matches it firmly.

v_gene: TRBV6-5
j_gene: TRBJ2-7
d_gene: -
CDR3nt: TGTGCCAGCAGTTCCTCAGGGGAATCGGACGAGCAGTACTTC
CDR3aa: CASSSSGESDEQYF

v_gene: TRBV15
j_gene: TRBJ1-5
d_gene: -
CDR3nt: TGTGCCACCAGCAGAGCGGACAATAGCAATCAGCCCCAGCATTTT
CDR3aa: CATSRADNSNQPQHF

v_gene: TRBV27
j_gene: TRBJ1-2
d_gene: TRBD1
CDR3nt: TGTGCCAGCAGTCGGGGACAGTCGCTGTTCTATGGCTACACCTTC
CDR3aa: CASSRGQSLFYGYTF

v_gene: TRBV7-9
j_gene: TRBJ2-5
d_gene: TRBD2
CDR3nt: TGTGCCAGCAGCTTAGGTTTCCTAGCGGACCCAGACTTC
CDR3aa: CASSLGFLADPDF

v_gene: TRBV27
j_gene: TRBJ2-1
d_gene: -
CDR3nt: TGTGCCAGCAGTCCAAAGATAGAATACAATGAGCAGTTCTTC
CDR3aa: CASSPKIEYNEQFF

v_gene: TRBV7-2
j_gene: TRBJ2-7
d_gene: TRBD2
CDR3nt: TGTGCCAGCAGCTACGGGACTAGCCAAAAACTCGAGCAGTACTTC
CDR3aa: CASSYGTSQKLEQYF

v_gene: TRBV11-3
j_gene: TRBJ2-1
d_gene: -
CDR3nt: TGTGCCAGCAGCTCGGGGTATCCCTACAATGAGCAGTTCTTC
CDR3aa: CASSSGYPYNEQFF

v_gene: TRBV27
j_gene: TRBJ2-1
d_gene: TRBD2
CDR3nt: TGTGCCAGCAGTTTACTAGCGGGAGGGCCCTTGGGGCATGAGCAGTTCTTC
CDR3aa: CASSLLAGGPLGHEQFF

v_gene: TRBV5-1
j_gene: TRBJ2-3
d_gene: -
CDR3nt: TGCGCCAGCAGGGCGGAAGCTAGCACAGATACGCAGTATTTT
CDR3aa: CASRAEASTDTQYF

v_gene: TRBV11-2
j_gene: TRBJ2-3
d_gene: -
CDR3nt: TGTGCCAGCAGCTTGGTCCGGGGTCGGGCAGATACGCAGTATTTT
CDR3aa: CASSLVRGRADTQYF

v_gene: TRBV19
j_gene: TRBJ1-2
d_gene: -
CDR3nt: TGTGCCAGTACCATACAGGCGTACTATGGCTACACCTTC
CDR3aa: CASTIQAYYGYTF

v_gene: TRBV7-9
j_gene: TRBJ1-1
d_gene: TRBD1
CDR3nt: TGTGCCAGCAGCCCCAACAGGGGCACTGAAGCTTTCTTT
CDR3aa: CASSPNRGTEAFF

v_gene: TRBV30
j_gene: TRBJ1-1
d_gene: -
CDR3nt: TGTGCCTGGACAACTACAGGGAACACTGAAGCTTTCTTT
CDR3aa: CAWTTTGNTEAFF

v_gene: TRBV27
j_gene: TRBJ2-1
d_gene: -
CDR3nt: TGTGCCAGCAGTTTGCCTAGCTCCTACAATGAGCAGTTCTTC
CDR3aa: CASSLPSSYNEQFF

v_gene: TRBV11-2
j_gene: TRBJ2-3
d_gene: -
CDR3nt: TGTGCCAGCAGTCCCGGGCTAGCGAACTACCATACGCAGTATTTT
CDR3aa: CASSPGLANYHTQYF

v_gene: TRBV6-1
j_gene: TRBJ2-1
d_gene: TRBD1
CDR3nt: TGTGCCAGCAGTTCTAACAGGGGGCGAAATGAGCAGTTCTTC
CDR3aa: CASSSNRGRNEQFF